The clone carrying this T cell receptor beta chain was picked up one time. No antigen is known for it. The data are from a study of T cell responses to AZD1222 COVID-19 vaccine. Points from the study as a whole: Nearly half of the spike-specific TCRs reportedly recognize variant regions that carry no mutations. Spike-spanning, vaccine-associated CD4 TCRs were dominant at 160-218 and 743-854. The donor cohort was predominantly white British with a female majority, and clonal diversity may have been underestimated.

The table came from immunoSEQ multiplex PCR; TCRdb's copy has only in-frame clones and leaves some out. The profile shows some 40,000 clones, about three quarters of them singletons. Trimming left V 8 bases short and J 5 bases short, with 9 bases between. Germline V CDR1 and CDR2: MDHEN, SYDVKM. The CDR3 length is 12 residues. This chain links TRBV28 with TRBJ1-4; D is unresolved. This sequence was found in an adult in good health. This sample comprised peripheral blood, obtained on day 0 of AZD1222 vaccination. CDR3 loop: CASAPGNEKLFF. CDR3 nucleotide sequence: TGTGCCAGCGCTCCTGGGAATGAAAAACTGTTTTTT.